This T cell receptor beta chain was captured in a study of T cells in localized non-small cell lung cancer. Study findings and constraints: A single tumor region was sequenced, leaving heterogeneity possible.

TCRdb's table, derived via immunoSEQ multiplex PCR, lists solely in-frame clones and lacks some. The data hold under 25,000 clones, with about 85% observed a single time. In germline, CDR1 is SNHLY, CDR2 FYNNEI. CDR3 size: 16 residues. The V gene lost 1 base and the J gene lost 0 bases, with 13 bases spanning the gap. This clone appeared a few times. Its antigen is still unknown. The chain has TRBV2 and TRBJ2-7; D remains ambiguous. The material was PBMCs, obtained before any cancer treatment. This clonotype was sampled from a man aged 40 to 70 with stage II squamous cell lung carcinoma. CDR3 loop: CASSEVEQVSSYEQYF. The CDR3 nucleotides are TGTGCCAGCAGTGAAGTAGAGCAGGTATCCTCCTACGAGCAGTACTTC.